Shown below are 25 T cell receptor beta chains from a single sample sequenced in a study of shared clonotypes between healthy human individuals. The assay was immunoSEQ multiplex PCR, and TCRdb's table has in-frame clones only and misses some. Among roughly 2.2 million clones listed, 80% to 95% were seen once. Sequenced material: naive CD4+ T cells from PBMCs. The subset is: CD45RA+ positively selected. The source is a man younger than 30 in good health. Some clones in this sample may be carry-over from other donors' samples.

This sequence joins TRBV29-1 and TRBJ2-2, with D perhaps matching TRBD1 (5 bases). Germline CDR1 SQVTM, CDR2 ANQGSEA. The V end lost 1 base, the J end lost 4 bases, and 7 bases lay between the germline ends. The CDR3 spans 13 residues. CDR3 protein: CSVEGQITGELFF. As DNA, the CDR3 is TGCAGCGTTGAAGGACAGATCACCGGGGAGCTGTTTTTT.

This sequence joins TRBV21-1 and TRBJ2-7; the table's D call, TRBD1, was not checked against the DNA. TRBV21-1 is listed as a pseudogene. The CDR3 covers 15 residues. The CDR3 protein is CASSLRIYRAYEQYF. In DNA, the CDR3 is TGTGCCAGCAGCCTACGAATTTACAGGGCCTACGAGCAGTACTTC.

In this sample, this clone turned up once. The rearrangement links TRBV7-6 to TRBJ2-1; TRBD2 aligns across 11 bases. CDR1 and CDR2 (germline): SGHVS, FNYEAQ. There are 15 residues in the CDR3. Trimming at V came to 5 bases and at J to 5 bases, leaving 5 bases not matched to a gene. The chain's CDR3 is CASSRTSGGNNEQFF. As DNA, the CDR3 is TGTGCCAGCAGCCGAACTAGCGGGGGAAACAATGAGCAGTTCTTC. Filled out from reference TRBV7-6 and TRBJ2-1, the complete variable domain reads GAGVSQSPRYKVTKRGQDVALRCDPISGHVSLYWYRQALGQGPEFLTYFNYEAQQDKSGLPNDRFSAERPEGSISTLTIQRTEQRDSAMYRCASSRTSGGNNEQFFGPGTRLTVL.

The chain uses TRBV11-2 and TRBJ2-7; D is unresolved. CDR1 is SGHAT and CDR2 is FQNNGV in the germline V gene. This CDR3 comprises 12 residues. Trimming stripped 3 bases from V and 6 bases from J, with 9 bases between. CDR3 DNA sequence: TGTGCCAGCAGCTTTGAGTTCGGCGAGCAGTACTTC. Translation: CASSFEFGEQYF.

This clone was recorded only once. The chain is built from TRBV6-6 and TRBJ1-2, with D perhaps TRBD1 (6 bases). V was shortened by 6 bases and J by 8 bases, with 16 bases between the two germline ends. The CDR3 spans 13 residues. Germline V gene data show CDR1 as MNHNY and CDR2 as SVGAGI (reference sequence). The CDR3 is CASRPWQGTGYTF. The CDR3 DNA reads as TGTGCCAGCAGACCGTGGCAGGGGACCGGCTACACCTTC.

In this sample, this clone turned up once. The chain links TRBV19 to TRBJ2-5; 9 bases fit TRBD2. The CDR3 loop spans 16 amino acids. Trimming cost V 7 bases and J 2 bases; bases outside gene matches: 11. Germline V lookup: CDR1 LNHDA, CDR2 SQIVND (reference sequence). CDR3 DNA: TGTGCCAGTACCCCCCGAGGTAGCGGGGGACAAGAGACCCAGTACTTC. Protein sequence: CASTPRGSGGQETQYF.

The V call is TRBV6-1, the J call TRBJ1-5, with 10 nucleotides matching TRBD1. V shed 6 bases and J 7 bases; nucleotides not matched to a gene: 9. Germline CDR1 MNHNS, CDR2 SASEGT. The CDR3 spans 15 residues. The CDR3: CASRETGGRGQPQHF. The CDR3 coding sequence is TGTGCCAGCAGGGAGACAGGGGGCCGGGGGCAGCCCCAGCATTTT.

The gene calls are TRBV7-2 and TRBJ2-3, with 10 bases matching TRBD2. V lost 2 bases and J lost 0; bases outside the gene matches: 2. CDR3 length: 16 residues. Looked up from germline, CDR1 is SGHTA and CDR2 is FQGNSA. CDR3 sequence: CASSLRGLASTDTQYF. The CDR3 DNA reads as TGTGCCAGCAGCTTAAGGGGACTAGCGAGCACAGATACGCAGTATTTT.

The rearrangement uses TRBV6-1 and TRBJ1-2; 7 nucleotides align to TRBD1. Germline V gene sequence: CDR1 MNHNS, CDR2 SASEGT. V dropped 4 bases and J dropped 8; count of bases not matched to a gene: 7. This CDR3 has 13 amino acids. In nucleotides, the CDR3 is TGTGCCAGCAGTGTAGAGGGGGCGCGAGGCTACACCTTC. This codes for CASSVEGARGYTF.

CDR3 coding DNA: TGTGCCAGCAGTTTATCGTTCGGTGGCGAGCAGTACTTC. It translates to CASSLSFGGEQYF. The gene calls are TRBV27 and TRBJ2-7; D is unresolved. Germline-derived CDR1 and CDR2 are MNHEY and SMNVEV (reference sequence). The V end was cut by 0 bases, the J end by 6 bases, with 9 bases between. CDR3 length: 13 amino acids.

V and J are TRBV7-3 and TRBJ2-5; 9 positions agree with TRBD1. The CDR3 runs 12 residues. Germline CDR1 reads SGHTA; CDR2 reads FQGTGA. With V trimmed by 8 bases and J by 5 bases, 3 bases remained unmatched. The CDR3 DNA reads TGTGCCAGCTCCGGGACAGGGGAGACCCAGTACTTC. Protein sequence: CASSGTGETQYF.

The gene calls are TRBV9 and TRBJ2-1; TRBD2 is a possible D gene (6 bases). Germline CDR1 SGDLS, CDR2 YYNGEE. V shed 0 bases and J shed 8 bases, with 15 bases lying between them. This CDR3 comprises 15 residues. CDR3 protein: CASSVAGTEGYEQFF. In DNA form, the CDR3 reads TGTGCCAGCAGCGTAGCCGGGACTGAGGGATATGAGCAGTTCTTC.

The V and J genes are TRBV19 and TRBJ1-1; D perhaps matches TRBD1 (6 bases). Germline V gives CDR1 LNHDA, CDR2 SQIVND (reference sequence). Between the trimmed V and J ends, which lost 6 bases and 1 base, there was a span of 9 bases. The CDR3 covers 13 residues. The CDR3 region has the DNA TGTGCCAGTAGAGACAGGAAGAACACTGAAGCTTTCTTT. Protein sequence: CASRDRKNTEAFF.

The V and J genes are TRBV1 and TRBJ1-2. TRBV1 is described as a pseudogene. The CDR3 is 16 amino acids. CDR3: CTSRPTRLCETYGYTF. In DNA, the CDR3 is TGCACCAGCAGACCGACGCGTTTGTGCGAGACCTATGGCTACACCTTC.

The V gene is TRBV7-3, the J gene TRBJ1-2; 8 bases align to TRBD1. CDR3 length equals 14 residues. The J segment lost 4 bases and the V segment lost 5 bases, leaving 6 bases of the junction unmatched. The germline CDR1 and CDR2 sequences are SGHTA and FQGTGA. The CDR3 reads CASSLWTGPYGYTF. CDR3 sequence (DNA): TGTGCCAGCAGCCTATGGACAGGGCCCTATGGCTACACCTTC.

The chain is built from TRBV7-9 and TRBJ2-5; D may correspond to TRBD1 or TRBD2 (5 bases each). CDR1 and CDR2 (germline): SEHNR, FQNEAQ (reference sequence). Trimming stripped 5 bases from V and 5 bases from J, with 12 bases between. This CDR3 contains 13 residues. CDR3 DNA sequence: TGTGCCAGCAGCCGAGGGGCTAGCGAGACCCAGTACTTC. It is translated as CASSRGASETQYF.

This clone occurred once. J is TRBJ2-7 and V is TRBV5-1, with 9 bases fitting TRBD1. V dropped 4 bases and J dropped 0; count of bases not matched to a gene: 8. The CDR3 has 16 amino acids. The germline V gene encodes CDR1 SGHRS and CDR2 YFSETQ. The CDR3 bases are TGCGCCAGCAGCCCGGTGGGACAGGGTTTCTCCTACGAGCAGTACTTC. Its translation is CASSPVGQGFSYEQYF.

The chain has TRBV29-1 and TRBJ2-7; perhaps TRBD1 as D (6 bases). The CDR3 covers 13 residues. Germline V lookup: CDR1 SQVTM, CDR2 ANQGSEA. V was trimmed by 4 bases and J by 3 bases, leaving 13 bases between them. Written as DNA, the CDR3 is TGCAGCGTTGGTCGAGGGGGTGTCTACGAGCAGTACTTC. Its translation is CSVGRGGVYEQYF.

On this clone itself: Additional DNA sequences in this sample encode the identical CDR3. For the CDR3, the DNA is TGTGCCAGCAGTTACTCCATTAACTCTGGGGCCAACGTCCTGACTTTC. It yields the protein CASSYSINSGANVLTF. This sequence joins TRBV6-5 and TRBJ2-6; D gene ambiguous. CDR3 length equals 16 residues. The V and J ends lost 0 bases and 0 bases respectively, with 6 bases between them. Germline-derived CDR1 and CDR2 are MNHEY and SVGAGI.

A single count supports this clone. The chain employs TRBV7-9 and TRBJ2-5; TRBD1 aligns across 7 bases. The CDR3 covers 15 residues. The germline CDR1 and CDR2 sequences are SEHNR and FQNEAQ (reference sequence). J was trimmed by 5 bases and V by 6 bases; bases with no gene match: 12. The CDR3 sequence is CASSLKGGRRETQYF. DNA of the CDR3: TGTGCCAGCAGTTTGAAAGGGGGCAGACGGGAGACCCAGTACTTC.

The V and J genes are TRBV11-2 and TRBJ1-1, with a weak D call TRBD1 (5 bases). Trimming removed 1 base at V and 4 bases at J, with 22 bases between. The CDR3 runs to 18 residues. CDR1 is SGHAT, CDR2 FQNNGV, per germline. The CDR3 DNA reads TGTGCCAGCAGCTTAGGAACAGTCGTTAATGGGAGGGGCACTGAAGCTTTCTTT. It is translated as CASSLGTVVNGRGTEAFF.

This clone was detected once. The chain couples TRBV18 to TRBJ1-3; no definite D call. The CDR3 covers 17 residues. V dropped 1 base and J dropped 0 bases, with 13 bases sitting between them. CDR1 is KGHSH and CDR2 is LQKENI in the germline V gene. The CDR3 coding sequence is TGTGCCAGCTCACCACTTGGAACCGACATCTCTGGAAACACCATATATTTT. This gives the protein CASSPLGTDISGNTIYF.

Of note for this clone: Germline is not matched at one junction end, which may reflect a read error. This sequence joins TRBV11-2 and TRBJ1-4; D is unclear. The CDR3 runs 15 residues. Per germline, CDR1 SGHAT and CDR2 FQNNGV. Here the CDR3 reads CASSKTESFYEKLFF. The CDR3 DNA sequence: TGCGCCAGCAGCAAAACCGAGAGTTTCTATGAAAAACTGTTTTTT.

This rearrangement joins TRBV25-1 to TRBJ2-2, with 9 bases aligning to TRBD2. The CDR3 consists of 18 residues. The germline gives CDR1 MGHDK, CDR2 SYGVNS. V lost 2 bases and J lost 4; bases outside the gene matches: 11. The CDR3 spells CASSEAGGPSFSTGELFF. The CDR3 DNA is TGTGCCAGCAGTGAAGCGGGAGGGCCCTCATTTAGCACCGGGGAGCTGTTTTTT.

This clone was observed a single time. The rearrangement joins TRBV18 to TRBJ2-3; 7 bases align to TRBD2. This CDR3 is 14 amino acids long. Germline V gene lookup returns CDR1 KGHSH and CDR2 LQKENI. The V gene end was trimmed by 4 bases and the J gene end by 4 bases; junction bases not matched to a gene: 5. The CDR3 nucleotides read TGTGCCAGCTCACGGAGCGGGATCGCAGATACGCAGTATTTT. It translates to CASSRSGIADTQYF.